The clone carrying this T cell receptor (beta chain) showed up just a few times. Its antigen is not identified. Germline CDR1 reads SQVTM; CDR2 reads ANQGSEA. This CDR3 comprises 12 residues. Trimming left V 7 bases short and J 3 bases short, with 12 bases between. The data were obtained in a study of early T cells in non-severe SARS-CoV-2 infection. Across the whole study: The input, bulk RNA from unsorted whole blood, was sequenced, and chains were unpaired.

Study-wide results and limits: Private and CD4 specificities were missed by VDJdb matching, skewed to anti-spike CD8.

Attached unique molecular identifiers marked individual cDNA molecules. MiXCR, applied by TCRdb to the 5' RACE reads, yields one record per CDR3 protein. The top ten hold 4.5% to 5.5% of the sample, which has under 70,000 distinct CDR3 sequences, around 4.9% seen once. This clonotype was obtained from an adult who was a healthcare worker with PCR-confirmed SARS-CoV-2 infection or an uninfected control (not recorded which). The chain is built from TRBV29-1 and TRBJ1-1, with D hard to call. Sequenced input: whole blood. DNA for the CDR3: TGCAGCGCCCTTACCCGGGACACTGAAGCTTTCTTT. It yields the protein CSALTRDTEAFF.